A selection of T cell receptor beta chains follows, all from one sample in a study of T cells after yellow fever vaccination. Each CDR3 protein is one row after TCRdb ran MiXCR on the 5' RACE reads. The sample includes about 500,000 distinct CDR3 sequences, 17% seen only once; the top ten take 15% to 20%. This material consisted of PBMCs, taken less than 6 days after the first yellow fever vaccination. The source is a young man who received the YFV17D yellow fever vaccine. CDR3s include the opening cysteine and the closing phenylalanine or tryptophan. Each record gives: J gene, V gene, clone size, D gene, CDR3 protein, CDR3 DNA. D genes are given only for firm matches. The size of a clone is reported for some rows only, either as once, few or many, or as a class for expanded clones.

>TRBJ2-6|TRBV29-1|-|-
CSVEEGDSGANVLTF
TGCAGCGTTGAAGAGGGAGACTCTGGGGCCAACGTCCTGACTTTC
>TRBJ2-4|TRBV7-9|-|-
CASSFEPLGAKNIQYF
TGTGCCAGCAGCTTCGAACCTTTGGGGGCCAAAAACATTCAGTACTTC
>TRBJ2-3|TRBV12-3/TRBV12-4|-|-
CASTPRAGNKDTQYF
TGTGCCAGCACGCCCCGGGCAGGGAATAAAGATACGCAGTATTTT
>TRBJ1-5|TRBV6-5|few|TRBD1
CASSLTAGTGSQPQHF
TGTGCCAGCAGTTTAACCGCCGGGACAGGGAGTCAGCCCCAGCATTTT
>TRBJ1-1|TRBV6-2/TRBV6-3|-|TRBD1
CASTQGGLNTEAFF
TGTGCCAGCACCCAGGGGGGCCTGAACACTGAAGCTTTCTTT
>TRBJ2-3|TRBV6-5|few|-
CASSYPTGRVSDTQYF
TGTGCCAGCAGTTACCCTACAGGGCGGGTTTCAGATACGCAGTATTTT
>TRBJ2-2|TRBV25-1|few|-
CASSLPPTRGGSGTGELFF
TGTGCCAGCAGTCTCCCACCGACAAGGGGGGGGTCGGGGACCGGGGAGCTGTTTTTT
>TRBJ1-1|TRBV6-5|few|-
CASSWGSLNTEAFF
TGTGCCAGCAGTTGGGGCAGCTTGAACACTGAAGCTTTCTTT
>TRBJ1-6|TRBV7-2|-|-
CASSSNRDSPLHF
TGTGCCAGCAGCTCCAACAGAGATTCACCCCTCCACTTT
>TRBJ2-7|TRBV14|many|-
CASSPLGYEQYF
TGTGCCAGCAGCCCCCTGGGTTACGAGCAGTACTTC
>TRBJ1-6|TRBV19|-|-
CASNLQGNSPLHF
TGTGCCAGTAATCTCCAGGGGAATTCACCCCTCCACTTT
>TRBJ2-6|TRBV5-1|many|-
CASSTSGDGANVLTF
TGCGCCAGCAGTACCTCCGGGGACGGGGCCAACGTCCTGACTTTC
>TRBJ1-1|TRBV18|-|-
CASSPANTEAFF
TGTGCCAGCTCACCCGCGAACACTGAAGCTTTCTTT
>TRBJ2-7|TRBV5-1|-|-
CASSWGTNSYEQYF
TGCGCCAGCAGCTGGGGGACAAATTCCTACGAGCAGTACTTC
>TRBJ2-3|TRBV7-3|-|-
CASSHTLDGLHTQYF
TGTGCCAGCAGCCACACATTGGACGGGCTTCATACGCAGTATTTT
>TRBJ2-1|TRBV4-3|few|TRBD2
CASSRSSGGAENEQFF
TGCGCCAGCAGCCGATCTAGCGGGGGGGCAGAAAATGAGCAGTTCTTC
>TRBJ1-1|TRBV7-2|few|-
CASSPSGYMNTEAFF
TGTGCCAGCAGCCCCTCGGGGTACATGAACACTGAAGCTTTCTTT
>TRBJ2-1|TRBV6-2/TRBV6-3|-|-
CASSDPAPNNEQFF
TGTGCCAGCAGCGACCCGGCCCCCAACAATGAGCAGTTCTTC
>TRBJ2-5|TRBV6-2/TRBV6-3|many|TRBD1
CASSSRGKETQYF
TGTGCCAGCAGTTCCAGGGGGAAAGAGACCCAGTACTTC
>TRBJ2-5|TRBV7-6|-|TRBD2
CASSLVAGRETQYF
TGTGCCAGCAGCTTAGTAGCGGGGCGGGAGACCCAGTACTTC
>TRBJ1-1|TRBV12-3/TRBV12-4|few|-
CASSLGARATEAFF
TGTGCCAGCAGTTTGGGGGCACGGGCCACTGAAGCTTTCTTT
>TRBJ2-7|TRBV20-1|-|-
CSARGLNYEQYF
TGCAGTGCTAGAGGACTGAACTACGAGCAGTACTTC
>TRBJ2-1|TRBV11-1|-|TRBD1
CASSPWGQGAPSSYNEQFF
TGTGCCAGCAGCCCATGGGGACAGGGGGCGCCGAGCTCCTACAATGAGCAGTTCTTC
>TRBJ1-1|TRBV7-2|once|TRBD1
CASSRPGQGARAFF
TGTGCCAGCAGCCGGCCGGGACAGGGGGCGCGGGCTTTCTTT
>TRBJ1-2|TRBV11-3|few|-
CASSLDQRGYTF
TGTGCCAGCAGCTTAGACCAGCGGGGCTACACCTTC
>TRBJ1-1|TRBV4-2|many|TRBD1
CASSQVAGTGGSEAFF
TGTGCCAGCAGCCAAGTGGCCGGGACAGGGGGCTCTGAAGCTTTCTTT
>TRBJ1-1|TRBV7-6|-|-
CASSQMRGKNTEAFF
TGTGCCAGCAGCCAAATGAGAGGGAAGAACACTGAAGCTTTCTTT
>TRBJ2-3|TRBV24-1|-|TRBD1
CATSDPGGQAPLPDTQYF
TGTGCCACCAGTGATCCTGGGGGACAGGCGCCTCTCCCAGATACGCAGTATTTT
>TRBJ2-7|TRBV9|many|TRBD1
CASSVAGGQGDYEQYF
TGTGCCAGCAGCGTAGCTGGGGGACAGGGGGACTACGAGCAGTACTTC
>TRBJ2-5|TRBV7-8|few|-
CASSLVWGPAQETQYF
TGTGCCAGCAGCTTAGTCTGGGGGCCAGCCCAAGAGACCCAGTACTTC
>TRBJ2-2|TRBV25-1|few|-
CASSPPGYTGELFF
TGTGCCAGCAGCCCCCCAGGATACACCGGGGAGCTGTTTTTT
>TRBJ2-1|TRBV20-1|-|TRBD2
CSASDKRGWQFF
TGCAGTGCTAGTGATAAGCGGGGGTGGCAGTTCTTC
>TRBJ1-5|TRBV19|few|-
CASRYNQPQHF
TGTGCCAGTAGGTATAATCAGCCCCAGCATTTT
>TRBJ2-7|TRBV13|few|-
CASSHRDRSYEQYF
TGTGCCAGCAGCCACAGGGACCGCTCCTACGAGCAGTACTTC
>TRBJ2-3|TRBV12-3/TRBV12-4|few|-
CASSFSGWDTQYF
TGTGCCAGCAGTTTTTCCGGGTGGGATACGCAGTATTTT
>TRBJ1-1|TRBV18|few|TRBD1
CASSPTPLTGTGTEAFF
TGTGCCAGCTCACCGACGCCTCTGACAGGGACAGGCACTGAAGCTTTCTTT
>TRBJ1-4|TRBV4-1|-|-
CASSQGGSKRATNEKLFF
TGCGCCAGCAGCCAAGGTGGAAGCAAACGAGCAACTAATGAAAAACTGTTTTTT
>TRBJ2-5|TRBV4-1|-|TRBD2
CASSQTQPGLAGGRLETQYF
TGCGCCAGCAGCCAAACCCAGCCGGGACTAGCGGGGGGTAGATTGGAGACCCAGTACTTC
>TRBJ2-2|TRBV5-6|few|-
CASRHWGEITGELFF
TGTGCCAGCAGGCATTGGGGGGAGATAACCGGGGAGCTGTTTTTT
>TRBJ1-6|TRBV27|-|TRBD1
CASSSGTGASPLHF
TGTGCCAGCAGTTCCGGGACAGGGGCTTCACCCCTCCACTTT
>TRBJ2-2|TRBV3-1|-|-
CASSRGANTGELFF
TGTGCCAGCAGCCGAGGGGCGAACACCGGGGAGCTGTTTTTT
>TRBJ2-7|TRBV5-1|-|TRBD2
CASSLVAGEDEQYF
TGCGCCAGCAGCTTGGTTGCGGGGGAGGACGAGCAGTACTTC
>TRBJ2-1|TRBV4-3|-|-
CSSSQGSSYNEQFF
TGCTCCAGCAGCCAAGGGAGCTCCTACAATGAGCAGTTCTTC